The sample holds many counts of the clone carrying this T cell receptor beta chain. From unsorted bulk tissue weighing roughly 17-34 mg, DNA and RNA were co-extracted. By surgical resection, the patients were treated for their primary liver carcinoma. Those patients suffered from chronic HBV infection and were treatment-naive. The data belong to a study of tumor-infiltrating lymphocytes in primary liver carcinoma. Study at large: The study enrolled male and female patients aged 30 to 69 years.

CDR1 SGHAT and CDR2 FQNNGV come from the germline V gene. The CDR3 contains 15 residues. The V and J ends lost 5 bases and 5 bases respectively, with 18 bases between them. TCR beta cDNA came from approximately 540 ng total RNA, primed with a constant-region primer. Three-round nested multiplex PCR performed with slightly modified ARM-PCR produced the TCR beta libraries. It was with TRBV1-TRBV30 forward primers and a C-beta reverse primer that the first two PCR rounds were run, at roughly 9 cycles each. TCRdb passed the multiplex PCR reads through MiXCR, listing each CDR3 protein once. This sample has 95,000 to 150,000 distinct CDR3 sequences, with 64% found just once.

This clonotype was obtained from a woman aged 60-75 years with primary liver carcinoma and hepatitis B virus infection. The sequencing sample was made of liver tumor tissue from sampling region 3. Specified subset: tumor region T3, left-lateral pole. V usage is TRBV11-2 and J usage is TRBJ2-5; the D gene could be TRBD1 or TRBD2 (6 bases each). The CDR3 region is CASSTQEGVRETQYF. The CDR3 bases are TGTGCCAGCAGCACCCAGGAGGGGGTTCGGGAGACCCAGTACTTC.